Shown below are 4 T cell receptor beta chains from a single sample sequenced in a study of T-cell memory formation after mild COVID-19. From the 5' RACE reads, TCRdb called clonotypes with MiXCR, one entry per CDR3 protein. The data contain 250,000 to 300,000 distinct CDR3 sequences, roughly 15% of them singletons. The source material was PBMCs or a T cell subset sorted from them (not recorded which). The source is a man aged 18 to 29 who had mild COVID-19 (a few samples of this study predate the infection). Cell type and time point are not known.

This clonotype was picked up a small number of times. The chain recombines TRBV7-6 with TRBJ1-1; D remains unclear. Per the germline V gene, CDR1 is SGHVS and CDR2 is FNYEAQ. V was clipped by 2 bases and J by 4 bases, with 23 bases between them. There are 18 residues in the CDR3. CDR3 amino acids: CASSLNPSKLTSGTEAFF. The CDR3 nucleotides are TGTGCCAGCAGCTTAAACCCCAGTAAACTAACCAGCGGCACTGAAGCTTTCTTT.

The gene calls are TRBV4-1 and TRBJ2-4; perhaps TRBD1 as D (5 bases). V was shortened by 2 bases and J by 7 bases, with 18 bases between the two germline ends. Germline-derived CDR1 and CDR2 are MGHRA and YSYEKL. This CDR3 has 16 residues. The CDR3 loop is CASSQFSKGIGNIQYF. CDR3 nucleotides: TGCGCCAGCAGCCAATTTTCTAAGGGGATTGGGAACATTCAGTACTTC.

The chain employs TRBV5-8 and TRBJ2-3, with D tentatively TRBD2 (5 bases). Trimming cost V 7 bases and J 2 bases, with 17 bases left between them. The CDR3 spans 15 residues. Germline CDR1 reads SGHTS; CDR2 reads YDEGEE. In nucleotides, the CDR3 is TGTGCCAGCTCCGCTAGCCTGCAACTCACAGATACGCAGTATTTT. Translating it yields CASSASLQLTDTQYF.

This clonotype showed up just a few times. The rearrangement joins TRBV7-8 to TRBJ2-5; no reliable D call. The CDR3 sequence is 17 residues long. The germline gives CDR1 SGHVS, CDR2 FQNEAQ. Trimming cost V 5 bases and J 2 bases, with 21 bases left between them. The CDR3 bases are TGTGCCAGCAGCCCCCCTGTGACACGTGGGGAACAAGAGACCCAGTACTTC. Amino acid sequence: CASSPPVTRGEQETQYF.